This T cell receptor (beta chain) stems from a study of OX40 agonist ivuxolimab in advanced cancers. In the study overall: In this cohort, patients received ivuxolimab, an agonistic anti-OX40 (CD134) antibody. Prior anti-PD-1, anti-PD-L1 or anti-CTLA-4 therapy was allowed; approximately 40% had some.

General study points: There was clonal expansion of CD4+ and CD8+ blood T cells by week 6 at 0.1 to 3.0 mg/kg.

Measured with immunoSEQ multiplex PCR; TCRdb has only the in-frame clones, and not every one. Altogether more than 80,000 clones are present, around nine tenths being singletons, with the ten largest covering less than 1.5%. With respect to this clone: Antigen specificity is unknown.

Enrollment shut out patients with autoimmune disease history or systemic immunosuppression. The sequence was collected from an adult with an advanced solid tumor such as melanoma, head and neck, liver or kidney cancer. The sequenced sample was CD4+ or CD8+ T cells sorted from blood, obtained in a trial of the OX40 agonist ivuxolimab.

The CDR3 is CASSLSSGLYNEQFF. The DNA for the CDR3 is TGTGCCAGCAGTTTATCTAGCGGCTTATACAATGAGCAGTTCTTC. J is TRBJ2-1 and V is TRBV28, with 7 bases identical to TRBD2. Germline V lookup: CDR1 MDHEN, CDR2 SYDVKM. The CDR3 runs 15 residues. Unmatched junction bases numbered 4, after V lost 1 base and J lost 4 bases.